This TCR beta chain was identified during a study of a mutant IDH1 vaccine in newly diagnosed glioma. Study summary: Vaccines were first given 4-6 weeks after radiotherapy alone, or with temozolomide cycles. Among treated patients, around 62% were male and approximately 40% female, and mean age was around 40 years. The earlier regimen, radiotherapy, temozolomide, or both, was most often both. Overall study results and limits: With respect to changes in top peripheral T cell clonotypes, pseudoprogression seemed unrelated.

Germline V gene lookup returns CDR1 GTSNPN and CDR2 SVGIG (reference sequence). V was pared by 4 bases and J by 0 bases, with 13 bases between. CDR3 size: 14 residues. Time point defined: week 5, during vaccination. Every single dose of the vaccine, 300 ug of mutant IDH1 20-mer peptide, came with topical imiquimod. A word on this clone: Its target is not known.

Generated by immunoSEQ multiplex PCR, the TCRdb table keeps only in-frame clones and is missing some. The table shows over 50,000 clones, with about 81% occurring only once. This chain links TRBV30 with TRBJ2-7, with D unclear. The clonotype was recovered from a man aged 25 to 45 with glioma. The material was PBMCs, obtained from a glioma patient whose treatment included an IDH1 peptide vaccine. The CDR3 bases are TGTGCCTGGACGGAATACTTGACCTCCTACGAGCAGTACTTC. Translating it yields CAWTEYLTSYEQYF.